This TCR beta chain is from a study of blood T cell repertoires in COVID-19. Overall study: The United States, Italy and Spain were the sources of the acute and convalescent COVID-19 samples. T cells, B-cell-depleted T cells, or PBMCs supplied cDNA or gDNA.

Per the original methods: Amplifying reference gene primers gave estimates of nucleated cell counts. TCRdb's table, derived via immunoSEQ multiplex PCR, lists solely in-frame clones and lacks some. Clone size and V and J calls were adopted from that table, with D and trimming inferred from the DNA. The table includes about 320,000 clones, about 85% detected once. CDR3 length equals 13 residues. Trimming took 6 bases from V and 7 from J; bases not matched to a gene: 4. Germline-derived CDR1 and CDR2 are MNHEY and SVGEGT. The source is a woman in her twenties or thirties who had been exposed to COVID-19. The sample comprised PBMCs or T cells enriched from blood (not recorded which). The chain has TRBV6-2 or TRBV6-3 and TRBJ1-1, with 11 bases identical to TRBD1. The CDR3 spells CASSRGTGGEAFF. DNA of the CDR3: TGTGCCAGCAGCCGTGGGACAGGGGGTGAAGCTTTCTTT.